The 10 T cell receptor beta chains below were found in one sample sequenced in a study of CD8 T cells in ankylosing spondylitis (dated 2017 in TCRdb). The library came from 5' RACE. The listed sequencing device is Illumina HiSeq 2500. TCRdb reprocessing: public reads trimmed at Q25 with fastp, clones called with MiXCR, in-frame beta chains kept. Identical CDR3 proteins give one entry, which carries the most common genes and DNA. Present in this sample are about 130,000 distinct CDR3 sequences, approximately 9.9% of which were seen just once. The ten largest make up approximately 3.5% of the sample. Sequences were obtained from blood, either unsorted or a sorted T cell fraction (not recorded which). Receptor source: a male donor with ankylosing spondylitis or in good health (not recorded which).

On this clonotype itself: Given a much more abundant clone one base away, this may be a read error. V usage is TRBV18 and J usage is TRBJ2-1, with 7 bases fitting TRBD2. Germline V CDR1 and CDR2: KGHSH, LQKENI. This CDR3 comprises 15 residues. The CDR3 loop is CASSPSSGSCNEQFF. CDR3 bases: TGTGCCAGCTCACCATCTAGCGGCTCCTGCAATGAGCAGTTCTTC.

In this sample, this clonotype turned up many times. V is TRBV5-1 and J is TRBJ2-3, with 8 bases that match TRBD2. The germline V gene encodes CDR1 SGHRS and CDR2 YFSETQ. V shed 3 bases, J shed 3 bases, and the junction held 6 bases outside the gene matches. This CDR3 has 15 amino acids. The CDR3 reads CASSWPGGETDTQYF. CDR3 DNA sequence: TGCGCCAGCAGCTGGCCGGGAGGGGAAACAGATACGCAGTATTTT.

This chain connects TRBV12-3 or TRBV12-4 to TRBJ2-3; no definite D call. This CDR3 has 13 residues. The V end lost 6 bases, the J end lost 6 bases, and 13 bases lay between the germline ends. CDR3 sequence: CASRPSVADTQYF. The CDR3 DNA follows: TGTGCCAGCAGACCTTCAGTGGCGGATACGCAGTATTTT.

At least ten counts were recorded for this clonotype. The CDR3 region has the DNA TGTGCCATCAGTGAAGGTCCCGGAGGGGCAAGCCTCGAGCAGTACTTC. The encoded protein is CAISEGPGGASLEQYF. J is TRBJ2-7 and V is TRBV10-3, with a tentative D call TRBD2 (6 bases). CDR1 is ENHRY and CDR2 is SYGVKD in the germline V gene. The V gene lost 3 bases and the J gene lost 6 bases, with 21 bases spanning the gap. The CDR3 has 16 residues.

At least ten counts were recorded for this clonotype. The gene calls are TRBV9 and TRBJ2-1, with a tentative D call TRBD2 (5 bases). From germline, CDR1 is SGDLS and CDR2 YYNGEE. V was clipped by 0 bases and J by 0 bases, with 10 bases between them. The CDR3 runs 16 residues. Here the CDR3 DNA reads TGTGCCAGCAGCGTAGAACAGCGGAGCTCCTACAATGAGCAGTTCTTC. Translating it yields CASSVEQRSSYNEQFF.

There are many counts of this clonotype. This rearrangement joins TRBV29-1 to TRBJ2-2; tentatively, D is TRBD2 (5 bases). Trimming stripped 7 bases from V and 0 bases from J, with 9 bases between. Germline V CDR1 and CDR2: SQVTM, ANQGSEA. The CDR3 contains 13 residues. The CDR3 loop is CSAQRTNTGELFF. In nucleotides, the CDR3 is TGCAGCGCGCAGCGGACGAACACCGGGGAGCTGTTTTTT.

This clonotype was picked up many times. The CDR3 DNA is TGTGCCAGCAGTTACTATGGCGGGAATGAGCAGTTCTTC. This sequence encodes CASSYYGGNEQFF. This chain connects TRBV25-1 to TRBJ2-1, with a possible D match to TRBD2 (5 bases). This CDR3 region has 13 residues. Trimming shortened V by 5 bases and J by 7 bases, and 12 bases separated the two germline ends. Germline V gene data show CDR1 as MGHDK and CDR2 as SYGVNS.

The genes are TRBV6-2 or TRBV6-3 and TRBJ1-2, with no clear D. Trimming pared 3 bases from V and 9 bases from J, leaving 14 bases between. Germline V CDR1 and CDR2: MNHEY, SVGEGT. CDR3 length: 13 amino acids. The DNA for the CDR3 is TGTGCCAGCAGTTATTCGGGCCGACGGCGCTACACCTTC. This sequence encodes CASSYSGRRRYTF.

This clonotype appeared many times. The V call is TRBV20-1, the J call TRBJ2-4; tentatively, D is TRBD1 or TRBD2 (6 bases each). Germline values: CDR1 DFQATT, CDR2 SNEGSKA (reference sequence). CDR3 length equals 15 residues. V dropped 4 bases and J dropped 3 bases, with 16 bases sitting between them. The CDR3 nucleotides read TGCAGTGCTAAGGGGGAGGTATGGGGCAAAAACATTCAGTACTTC. Amino acids: CSAKGEVWGKNIQYF.

This chain uses TRBV3-1 with TRBJ2-1; possible D gene TRBD2, 6 bases. This CDR3 contains 15 residues. V lost 8 bases and J lost 5, with 19 bases in between. The germline CDR1 and CDR2 sequences are LGHDT and YNNKEL (reference sequence). The CDR3 region is CASCPRRGEHNEQFF. CDR3 bases: TGTGCCAGCTGCCCCCGGAGGGGCGAACACAATGAGCAGTTCTTC.